Below, 8 T cell receptor beta chains from the same sample are listed, as sequenced in a study of T-cell reconstitution after alpha-beta-depleted transplantation in children listed by TCRdb under 2016. This specimen's treatment or condition label, interpreted: allogeneic hematopoietic cell transplantation with graft depleted of TCRalphabeta T cells and CD19 B cells. Library prep was done by PCR. Sequencing was carried out with an Illumina HiSeq 2500. To normalize quantification of the TCRbeta repertoire, the TCR libraries were built with molecular barcoding that relied on unique molecular identifiers. TCRdb cleaned the public reads at Q25 with fastp, built clones with MiXCR and kept in-frame beta chains. Rows matching on CDR3 protein sequence are summarized as one entry with the most common DNA and genes. Present in this sample are 600,000 to 700,000 distinct CDR3 sequences, about an eighth of which were seen just once. The ten largest clones capture 0.79% of the sample.

Material: PBMCs, obtained before TCRalphabeta/CD19-depleted stem cell transplant. The receptors derive from a girl aged 2 to 9 with congenital amegakaryocytic thrombocytopenia, due to receive a stem cell transplant.

At least ten counts were recorded for this clonotype. The chain couples TRBV5-1 to TRBJ2-3; 10 nucleotides line up with TRBD2. V was pared by 1 base and J by 0 bases, with 5 bases of the junction left unmatched. Germline lookup yields CDR1 SGHRS and CDR2 YFSETQ. The CDR3 contains 17 residues. DNA for the CDR3: TGCGCCAGCAGCTTGCGACTAGCGGGCCCTAGCACAGATACGCAGTATTTT. Residues: CASSLRLAGPSTDTQYF.

Many counts were recorded for this clonotype. This chain connects TRBV12-3 or TRBV12-4 to TRBJ2-7; TRBD2 agrees at 11 bases. CDR3 size: 12 residues. V lost 9 bases and J lost 6; bases outside the gene matches: 4. This chain's CDR3 is CASAGTSGEQYF. For the CDR3, the DNA is TGTGCCAGTGCCGGGACTAGCGGCGAGCAGTACTTC.

The table lists this clonotype with many counts. This chain links TRBV5-1 with TRBJ1-1, with a tentative D call TRBD1 (5 bases). The CDR3 is 12 residues long. Germline V gene data show CDR1 as SGHRS and CDR2 as YFSETQ. Trimming pared 4 bases from V and 7 bases from J, leaving 11 bases between. In DNA form, the CDR3 reads TGCGCCAGCAGCGGGACTGATGATGAAGCTTTCTTT. It encodes CASSGTDDEAFF.

This clonotype is a singleton in its sample. Being one base from a much bigger clone, this may be a read error. V usage is TRBV10-3 and J usage is TRBJ2-1; D gene ambiguous. Per germline, CDR1 ENHRY and CDR2 SYGVKD. CDR3 length equals 11 residues. CDR3 nucleotide sequence: TGTGCCACCCTGGGCCACAATGAGCTGTTCTTC. Encoded protein: CATLGHNELFF.

The chain joins TRBV5-1 to TRBJ2-7; D not certain. The CDR3 is made up of 11 amino acids. The germline V gene encodes CDR1 SGHRS and CDR2 YFSETQ. V lost 4 bases to trimming and J lost 6 bases, with 8 bases between them. The chain's CDR3 is CASSGIGEQYF. CDR3 bases: TGCGCCAGCAGCGGGATTGGCGAGCAGTACTTC. The full variable domain, rest sourced from reference TRBV5-1 and TRBJ2-7, is KAGVTQTPRYLIKTRGQQVTLSCSPISGHRSVSWYQQTPGQGLQFLFEYFSETQRNKGNFPGRFSGRQFSNSRSEMNVSTLELGDSALYLCASSGIGEQYFGPGTRLTVT.

This clonotype was detected many times. The genes are TRBV20-1 and TRBJ2-3; 7 bases agree with TRBD2. V was pared by 4 bases and J by 3 bases, with 10 bases of the junction left unmatched. The CDR3 is 15 residues long. CDR1 is DFQATT and CDR2 is SNEGSKA in the germline V gene (reference sequence). CDR3 in amino acids: CSAMGSGGRTDTQYF. The CDR3 DNA reads TGCAGTGCTATGGGGTCGGGAGGAAGGACAGATACGCAGTATTTT.

In DNA form, the CDR3 reads TGTGCCACCAGTGATTTTGCGGGAGCTGGATCCGATGAGCAGTTCTTC. The encoded protein is CATSDFAGAGSDEQFF. The V and J genes are TRBV24-1 and TRBJ2-1; 7 nucleotides line up with TRBD2. Germline trimming cut 1 base from V and 8 bases from J; bases unmatched to any gene: 10. Germline loops: CDR1 KGHDR, CDR2 SFDVKD. This CDR3 contains 16 residues.

This clonotype came up many times. J is TRBJ2-7 and V is TRBV29-1; no clear D gene. V was clipped by 5 bases and J by 0 bases, with 11 bases between them. The germline CDR1 and CDR2 sequences are SQVTM and ANQGSEA. The CDR3 contains 13 residues. The CDR3 region has the DNA TGCAGCGTTACTCTCACTCCCTCCTACGAGCAGTACTTC. Amino acid sequence: CSVTLTPSYEQYF.